One sample yielded the 19 T cell receptor beta chains listed below, sequenced in a study of blood T cell repertoires in COVID-19. This table comes from immunoSEQ multiplex PCR, and its TCRdb copy is limited to in-frame clones, with some not included. This sample has 150,000 to 250,000 clones, with about 85% found just once. Sequenced: peripheral blood. The receptors stem from a woman between 35 and 50 years old with COVID-19, enrolled during active disease.

This chain connects TRBV6-2 or TRBV6-3 to TRBJ2-7, with D unclear. The CDR3 spans 12 residues. Trimming took 2 bases from V and 2 from J, leaving 4 bases between them. Looked up from germline, CDR1 is MNHEY and CDR2 is SVGEGT. CDR3 protein: CASSYAAYEQYF. CDR3 nucleotides: TGTGCCAGCAGTTACGCGGCCTACGAGCAGTACTTC.

This chain connects TRBV6-2 or TRBV6-3 to TRBJ2-2; D is possibly TRBD1 or TRBD2 (6 bases each). Per germline, CDR1 MNHEY and CDR2 SVGEGT. The CDR3 has 12 amino acids. V lost 6 bases and J lost 13, with 15 bases in between. CDR3 nucleotide sequence: TGTGCCAGCAGCCCTAGCGACAGGAGGCTGTTTTTT. The encoded protein is CASSPSDRRLFF.

This chain connects TRBV6-1 to TRBJ1-2; weak D call: TRBD1 (6 bases). Trimming took 1 base from V and 3 from J, leaving 9 bases between them. CDR1 is MNHNS and CDR2 is SASEGT in the germline V gene. The CDR3 contains 14 residues. The CDR3 coding sequence is TGTGCCAGCAGTGAAGTACAGGGCTACTATGGCTACACCTTC. This encodes CASSEVQGYYGYTF.

This chain uses TRBV5-1 with TRBJ2-1, with 7 bases lining up with TRBD2. Germline V CDR1 and CDR2: SGHRS, YFSETQ. V dropped 0 bases and J dropped 2; count of bases not matched to a gene: 2. The CDR3 is 15 residues long. The CDR3 here is CASSLELAAYNEQFF. CDR3 sequence (DNA): TGCGCCAGCAGCTTGGAGCTAGCGGCCTACAATGAGCAGTTCTTC.

This rearrangement joins TRBV11-1 to TRBJ2-3; 7 bases line up with TRBD2. CDR3 length: 16 residues. V gave up 3 bases and J gave up 3 bases; unmatched junction bases: 9. Germline CDR1 and CDR2: SGHAT and FQDESV (reference sequence). The CDR3 spells CASSFSLSGVTDTQYF. As DNA, the CDR3 is TGTGCCAGCAGCTTCTCCCTGAGCGGGGTTACAGATACGCAGTATTTT.

The rearrangement joins TRBV24-1 to TRBJ2-1, with TRBD2 as a possible D gene (5 bases). Germline CDR1 KGHDR, CDR2 SFDVKD. The V and J ends lost 3 bases and 6 bases respectively, with 8 bases between them. This CDR3 has 13 residues. The CDR3 loop reads CATSDSGSNEQFF. In nucleotides, the CDR3 is TGTGCCACCAGTGATAGCGGTTCCAATGAGCAGTTCTTC.

This clone turned up a few times. The chain combines TRBV7-9 with TRBJ2-5, with D perhaps TRBD1 (6 bases). The CDR3 sequence is 12 residues long. Germline V lookup: CDR1 SEHNR, CDR2 FQNEAQ (reference sequence). Trimming took off 10 bases at V and 4 bases at J, with 13 bases between the two ends. The CDR3 nucleotides read TGTGCCACCAAACAGGGTAGAGAGACCCAGTACTTC. As protein: CATKQGRETQYF.

The chain couples TRBV25-1 to TRBJ2-2, with 12 bases matching TRBD2. From germline, CDR1 is MGHDK and CDR2 SYGVNS. Trimming at V came to 10 bases and at J to 3 bases, leaving 3 bases not matched to a gene. The CDR3 spans 14 residues. The CDR3 DNA reads as TGTGCCACCCGACTAGCGGGAGACACCGGGGAGCTGTTTTTT. It is translated as CATRLAGDTGELFF. The variable domain in full, completed from reference TRBV25-1 and TRBJ2-2, reads EADIYQTPRYLVIGTGKKITLECSQTMGHDKMYWYQQDPGMELHLIHYSYGVNSTEKGDLSSESTVSRIRTEHFPLTLESARPSHTSQYLCATRLAGDTGELFFGEGSRLTVL.

The chain uses TRBV5-1 and TRBJ2-7; 11 bases are a match to TRBD2. The germline CDR1 and CDR2 sequences are SGHRS and YFSETQ. This CDR3 has 17 amino acids. Germline trimming cut 0 bases from V and 3 bases from J; bases unmatched to any gene: 8. This chain's CDR3 is CASSLETSGTTHYEQYF. For the CDR3, the DNA is TGCGCCAGCAGCTTGGAGACTAGCGGGACCACACACTACGAGCAGTACTTC.

The chain employs TRBV3-1 (or the pseudogene TRBV3-2) and TRBJ2-1; D may be TRBD1 (6 bases). The germline gives CDR1 LGHDT, CDR2 YNNKEL (reference sequence). V shed 6 bases and J shed 14 bases, with 14 bases lying between them. CDR3 length equals 11 residues. In nucleotides, the CDR3 is TGTGCCAGCAGGGGGGACAAAGTGGAGTTCTTC. Amino acid sequence: CASRGDKVEFF.

A few counts support this clone. The rearrangement uses TRBV7-6 and TRBJ2-2; TRBD2 agrees at 7 bases. V shed 5 bases, J shed 4 bases, and the junction held 4 bases outside the gene matches. The CDR3 length is 14 residues. CDR1 is SGHVS and CDR2 is FNYEAQ in the germline V gene. CDR3 region: CASSREAGTGELFF. In nucleotides, the CDR3 is TGTGCCAGCAGCCGGGAGGCGGGCACCGGGGAGCTGTTTTTT.

The chain is built from TRBV5-6 and TRBJ1-2, with TRBD1 matching over 10 bases. CDR3 length equals 16 residues. V lost 0 bases, J lost 1 base, and 3 bases stayed unmatched. Germline V gene data show CDR1 as SGHDT and CDR2 as YYEEEE. CDR3 sequence reads: CASSLETGGLNYGYTF. In DNA form, the CDR3 reads TGTGCCAGCAGCTTGGAGACAGGGGGCCTTAACTATGGCTACACCTTC.

This chain uses TRBV12-3 or TRBV12-4 with TRBJ1-4; D gene ambiguous. With 5 bases removed from V and 7 bases from J, the gap between germline ends came to 8 bases. This CDR3 region has 12 residues. The CDR3 loop reads CASSPRGEKLFF. DNA for the CDR3: TGTGCCAGCAGTCCCCGGGGTGAAAAACTGTTTTTT.

V usage is TRBV30 and J usage is TRBJ2-4, with TRBD1 identical over 9 bases. The CDR3 length is 14 residues. J gave up 1 base and V 4 bases, and 2 bases lay outside the gene matches. Germline V CDR1 and CDR2: GTSNPN, SVGIG (reference sequence). CDR3 DNA: TGTGCCTGGACCGGGACAGGGGCCAAAAACATTCAGTACTTC. Translating it yields CAWTGTGAKNIQYF.

The rearrangement links TRBV7-2 to TRBJ2-7, with 8 bases lining up with TRBD1. The CDR3 has 15 residues. Germline values: CDR1 SGHTA, CDR2 FQGNSA. The ends lost 4 bases at V and 0 bases at J; junction bases unmatched: 5. As DNA, the CDR3 is TGTGCCAGCAGCTCCGGACAGGGATCCTCCTACGAGCAGTACTTC. Translated, it gives CASSSGQGSSYEQYF.

This sequence joins TRBV10-3 and TRBJ2-7; TRBD2 agrees at 16 bases. The V segment lost 4 bases and the J segment 1 base; nucleotides outside the gene matches: 4. Germline V gene lookup returns CDR1 ENHRY and CDR2 SYGVKD. This CDR3 has 17 amino acids. The CDR3 nucleotides read TGTGCCATCAGTGCCCCGGGACTAGCGGGGGGGTCCTACGAGCAGTACTTC. Encoded protein: CAISAPGLAGGSYEQYF.

Details on this clone: The sample carries other DNA sequences with the same CDR3. V usage is TRBV12-3 or TRBV12-4 and J usage is TRBJ1-1; no clear D gene. There are 13 residues in the CDR3. Trimming removed 2 bases from V and 3 bases from J, with 7 bases in between. The CDR3 bases are TGTGCCAGCAGTTTAACGGGTTACACTGAAGCTTTCTTT. This gives the protein CASSLTGYTEAFF.

The rearrangement uses TRBV19 and TRBJ2-6; TRBD2 might be the D (5 bases). Between the trimmed V and J ends, which lost 5 bases and 0 bases, there was a span of 14 bases. The length of the CDR3 is 17 residues. Germline lookup yields CDR1 LNHDA and CDR2 SQIVND (reference sequence). In nucleotides, the CDR3 is TGTGCCAGTAGTCCCCTTTCGGGGTCCTCTGGGGCCAACGTCCTGACTTTC. It specifies CASSPLSGSSGANVLTF. Full variable domain (rest looked up from reference TRBV19 and TRBJ2-6): DGGITQSPKYLFRKEGQNVTLSCEQNLNHDAMYWYRQDPGQGLRLIYYSQIVNDFQKGDIAEGYSVSREKKESFPLTVTSAQKNPTAFYLCASSPLSGSSGANVLTFGAGSRLTVL.

The chain employs TRBV9 and TRBJ1-1; 8 bases map to TRBD1. CDR1 SGDLS and CDR2 YYNGEE come from the germline V gene. This CDR3 is 14 amino acids long. V lost 2 bases to trimming and J lost 3 bases; unmatched junction nucleotides: 3. The CDR3 DNA is TGTGCCAGCAGCGTTAAGGGACAGGACACTGAAGCTTTCTTT. Residues: CASSVKGQDTEAFF.